This T cell receptor beta chain was sequenced during a study of T cell repertoires in cytomegalovirus infection. Study context: TCR beta signatures that were public indicated CMV infection and matching HLA type. Whole-study results and caveats: HLA-C-restricted TCR beta clonotypes specific for CMV led the ex vivo response.

Each CDR3 protein is one row after TCRdb ran MiXCR on the reads. The sample has roughly 77,000 distinct CDR3 sequences, over 3.5% seen once; the top ten hold roughly 22%. This clonotype appeared many times. Its antigen is as yet unknown. The origin of this receptor is a human donor in good health (CMV status not recorded). Some clones in this sample may be carry-over from other donors' samples. Sample: PBMCs.

The CDR3 nucleotides are TGTGCCAGCAGCCCCACCGGGAGGAGCAACGAGCAGTACTTC. It specifies CASSPTGRSNEQYF. The V call is TRBV7-9, the J call TRBJ2-7; 7 bases are shared with TRBD2. Germline CDR1 reads SEHNR; CDR2 reads FQNEAQ (reference sequence). V lost 5 bases to trimming and J lost 5 bases; unmatched junction nucleotides: 9. The CDR3 spans 14 residues.